This passage covers 26 T cell receptor delta chains from one sample sequenced in a study of γδ T cells in repeated Plasmodium falciparum infection (dated by TCRdb to about 2021). Library method: multiplex PCR. TCRdb lists the instrument as Illumina MiSeq. Clonotypes were called again by TCRdb from the public reads via CATT, and duplicate nucleotide sequences were then merged into one entry. Present in this sample are under 65,000 delta-chain clones, around 1.5% of which were seen just once. The ten largest account for over 12% of the sample. For bulk TCR repertoire analysis, Vgamma9/Vdelta2+ and Vdelta2-negative gammadelta T cell populations were isolated by flow sorting from peripheral blood mononuclear cells. Source material: gamma-delta T cells from blood. These receptor sequences come from a pool of human donors (malaria-infected and uninfected, not separated).

In its sample, this clone was seen a few times. TCRdb records a much larger clone's protein for this DNA, with a difference at residue 9 that likely arises from a read error; the protein given is the translation of the DNA. The chain couples TRDV1 to TRDJ1; 9 nucleotides align to TRDD3. J lost 4 bases, V lost 3 bases, and 51 bases had no gene match. Germline CDR1 and CDR2: TSWWSYY and QGS. The CDR3 runs to 30 residues. CDR3 loop: CALGEIGRHDTFHFLYRRIWGITLLDKLIF. The CDR3, as DNA: TGTGCTCTTGGGGAGATTGGCCGTCACGATACCTTTCATTTCCTGTACCGGAGGATTTGGGGGATAACGTTACTCGATAAACTCATCTTT.

A remark on this clone: The mismatch at residue 8 between this DNA's translation and the TCRdb protein of a much larger clone likely reflects a read error; the protein shown is translated from the DNA. The chain employs TRDV1 and TRDJ1; weak D call: TRDD3 (5 bases). The CDR3 has 21 amino acids. Deletions cut 0 bases from V and 0 bases from J, with 26 bases between. Germline V gene sequence: CDR1 TSWWSYY, CDR2 QGS. The DNA for the CDR3 is TGTGCTCTTGGGGAACTCCGTCTCTTGTGGGGCATACAACAGTACACCGATAAACTCATCTTT. It codes for CALGELRLLWGIQQYTDKLIF.

This clone has more than one count but fewer than ten. This sequence is one base from a far larger clone and is likely a read error. This same CDR3 is encoded by further DNA sequences in the sample. The chain recombines TRDV3 with TRDJ1, with 10 positions matching TRDD3. The CDR3 contains 16 residues. Germline-derived CDR1 and CDR2 are TVYSNPD and GDNSRS (reference sequence). The CDR3 DNA is TGTGCCTTCAGTAATGGGGGATACCTCCTCACCGATAAGCTCATCTTT. Amino acid sequence: CAFSNGGYLLTDKLIF.

On this clone: TCRdb has a much larger clone's protein, which differs at residue 22 from the translation of this DNA, likely because of a read error; what is shown is the protein translated from the DNA. The rearrangement uses TRDV1 and TRDJ1; TRDD3 matches 7 bases. Germline loops: CDR1 TSWWSYY, CDR2 QGS. The V segment lost 1 base and the J segment 3 bases; nucleotides outside the gene matches: 41. This CDR3 contains 27 residues. The CDR3 is CALGEPYLPRCYSGICTGDTNADKLIF. The CDR3 bases are TGTGCTCTTGGGGAACCTTACCTCCCTCGTTGCTACAGCGGGATCTGTACTGGGGACACTAACGCCGATAAACTCATCTTT.

Concerning this clone: Translating this DNA gives a protein that differs at residue 11 from the TCRdb one, which belongs to a much larger clone; a read error is likely, and the protein shown is this translation. This chain links TRDV1 with TRDJ1; TRDD3 matches 12 bases. Here the J gene came from matching the DNA to germline, since TCRdb omits it. After removal of 3 bases from V and 7 bases from J, the junction contained 21 bases not matched to a gene. CDR1 and CDR2 (germline): TSWWSYY, QGS. The CDR3 covers 20 residues. DNA of the CDR3: TGTGCTCTTGGGGACGCCCCGAGACTCCTGCCCGTACTGGGGGATACTAAACTCATCTTT. It encodes CALGDAPRLLPVLGDTKLIF.

The sample holds a few counts of this clone. The TCRdb protein comes from a much larger clone and disagrees with this DNA's translation at residue 12, likely due to a read error; the protein given here is derived from the DNA. This rearrangement joins TRDV1 to TRDJ1; D is tentatively TRDD2 or TRDD3 (5 bases each). TCRdb supplies no J gene; here it was assigned by aligning the nucleotide sequence to germline. This CDR3 spans 22 amino acids. Germline CDR1 and CDR2: TSWWSYY and QGS. V shed 5 bases and J shed 2 bases, with 36 bases lying between them. CDR3 region: CALGQSLLLRSLLYWKTDKLIF. DNA for the CDR3: TGTGCTCTTGGGCAAAGCTTACTACTCAGGAGCCTCCTATACTGGAAAACCGATAAACTCATCTTT.

Regarding this clone: TCRdb's protein, taken from a much larger clone, differs from this DNA's translation at residue 14, likely owing to a read error; the protein displayed comes from the DNA. The chain combines TRDV1 with TRDJ1, with TRDD3 identical over 11 bases. This CDR3 spans 23 amino acids. CDR1 TSWWSYY and CDR2 QGS come from the germline V gene. The V and J ends lost 4 bases and 4 bases, in that order; junction bases with no gene match: 29. This chain's CDR3 is CALGARIPRLRTLCWGILDKLIF. The DNA for the CDR3 is TGTGCTCTTGGGGCCCGAATCCCCCGACTACGTACCCTCTGCTGGGGGATACTCGATAAACTCATCTTT.

The V call is TRDV1, the J call TRDJ1; 10 bases line up with TRDD3. TCRdb carries no J gene annotation; the J gene was assigned here by matching the DNA with germline. There are 17 residues in the CDR3. The V gene's germline CDR1 is TSWWSYY and CDR2 QGS. V shed 4 bases, J shed 7 bases, and the junction held 15 bases outside the gene matches. The CDR3 sequence: CALGGRVRTGGSSKLIF. Here the CDR3 DNA reads TGTGCTCTTGGGGGCAGGGTAAGAACTGGGGGATCCTCTAAACTCATCTTT.

This clone was detected only a few times. The protein recorded in TCRdb matches a much larger clone and deviates from this DNA's translation at residue 11, suggesting a read error; the protein here is obtained by translating the DNA. The J gene is TRDJ1, the V gene TRDV1, with TRDD3 matching 8 bases. Germline CDR1 and CDR2: TSWWSYY and QGS. The CDR3 sequence is 26 residues long. Trimming cost V 2 bases and J 0 bases; bases outside gene matches: 35. The CDR3 nucleotides are TGTGCTCTTGGGGAAGCTAAAGGTCTCCTGGATACACAGACGATACTGGGGGCTGTTAACACCGATAAACTCATCTTT. Protein product: CALGEAKGLLDTQTILGAVNTDKLIF.

Of note for this clone: The protein recorded in TCRdb matches a much larger clone and deviates from this DNA's translation at residue 3, suggesting a read error; the protein here is obtained by translating the DNA. Here the CDR3 reads CAWDTVQKRKEENTDKLIF. CDR3 nucleotides: TGTGCCTGGGACACGGTACAAAAACGTAAGGAAGAAAACACCGATAAACTCATCTTT. The rearrangement joins TRDV2 to TRDJ1; D ambiguous. Since TCRdb gives no J gene, matching the DNA to germline was used here to assign it. CDR3 length: 19 residues. Germline assignment: CDR1 GEAIGNYY and CDR2 EKD.

This clone was observed at least ten times. A far more abundant clone sits one base away, making this likely a read error. The sample holds other DNA sequences that translate to the same CDR3. V gene TRDV2 combines with J gene TRDJ1; possible D gene TRDD2, 5 bases. TCRdb does not report a J gene; here it was assigned by matching the DNA to germline references. This CDR3 has 20 residues. Germline CDR1 GEAIGNYY, CDR2 EKD. CDR3 region: CACDTLGQPTVGPYTDKLIF. As DNA, the CDR3 is TGCGCCTGTGACACATTAGGCCAGCCTACGGTGGGACCGTACACCGATAAACTCATCTTT.

The table lists this clone with a few counts. TCRdb records a much larger clone's protein for this DNA, with a difference at residues 7 and 8 that likely arises from a read error; the protein given is the translation of the DNA. V is TRDV3 and J is TRDJ2, with TRDD3 matching over 11 bases. The J segment lost 7 bases and the V segment lost 0 bases, leaving 34 bases of the junction unmatched. The V gene's germline CDR1 is TVYSNPD and CDR2 GDNSRS (reference sequence). The CDR3 loop spans 24 amino acids. CDR3: CAFRFYQSYEGIYWGIVVRAQLFF. CDR3 bases: TGTGCCTTTAGATTCTACCAGAGCTACGAGGGAATTTACTGGGGGATAGTGGTTAGAGCACAACTCTTCTTT.

About this clone: It is likely a read error: a sequence one base away is far more abundant. No DNA is shown, since the ends of the CDR3 on it are uncertain; the CDR3 is the one TCRdb lists. The chain carries TRDV1 and TRDJ1; the table's D call, TRDD3, was not checked against the DNA. From its first to its last residue, the CDR3 has 21 amino acids. Per the germline V gene, CDR1 is TSWWSYY and CDR2 is QGS. The CDR3 sequence is CALGDNPTWVGWGIRSDKLIF.

This clone appeared many times. V and J are TRAV36/DV7 and TRDJ1; 10 bases map to TRDD3. This CDR3 spans 15 amino acids. After removal of 7 bases from V and 0 bases from J, the junction contained 9 bases not matched to a gene. Germline V gene lookup returns CDR1 VTNFRS and CDR2 LTSSGIE (reference sequence). DNA for the CDR3: TGTGCTCTCTACGTACTGGGGGATTACACCGATAAACTCATCTTT. Translating gives CALYVLGDYTDKLIF.

A few counts support this clone. The TCRdb protein comes from a much larger clone and disagrees with this DNA's translation at residue 19, likely due to a read error; the protein given here is derived from the DNA. The chain carries TRDV1 and TRDJ1; 7 bases line up with TRDD3. CDR1 is TSWWSYY and CDR2 is QGS in the germline V gene. The length of the CDR3 is 20 residues. The CDR3 DNA reads TGTGCTCTTGGGGAATGGGGGAGGTCCTGGGCCCGACTCAGAGCCGATAAACTCACCTTT. This translates into CALGEWGRSWARLRADKLTF.

This clone was recorded at least ten times. A far larger clone differs by one base, so this is likely a read error. This same CDR3 is encoded by further DNA sequences in the sample. This rearrangement joins TRDV1 to TRDJ1; 9 nucleotides agree with TRDD3. The CDR3 is 19 residues long. Germline lookup yields CDR1 TSWWSYY and CDR2 QGS. CDR3 DNA: TGTGCCCTTGGGGAATTCGGCATTTTCTGGGGGATCTTCACCGATAAACTCATCTTT. Translating gives CALGEFGIFWGIFTDKLIF.

This clone has more than one count but fewer than ten. The TCRdb record carries a much larger clone's protein, which differs from this DNA's translation at residue 20; a read error is the likely cause, and the protein listed here is the DNA translation. The chain has TRDV1 and TRDJ1; D uncertain. Germline V CDR1 and CDR2: TSWWSYY, QGS. This CDR3 contains 21 residues. The CDR3: CALGELSFPLLFRSYTDKLTF. In DNA form, the CDR3 reads TGTGCTCTTGGGGAACTTTCTTTCCCCCTGCTATTCCGCTCTTACACCGATAAACTCACCTTT.

A word on this clone: The TCRdb protein, from a much larger clone, departs from this DNA's translation at residue 21, likely by read error; the protein shown derives from the DNA. The chain links TRDV1 to TRDJ1, with TRDD3 matching over 11 bases. Germline-derived CDR1 and CDR2 are TSWWSYY and QGS. This CDR3 contains 24 residues. CDR3: CALGEPRVSVRALLGDNLTDRLIF. For the CDR3, the DNA is TGTGCTCTTGGGGAACCTAGGGTATCCGTCCGTGCCTTACTGGGGGATAATTTGACCGATAGACTCATCTTT.

Turning to this clone: TCRdb's protein, taken from a much larger clone, differs from this DNA's translation at residue 8, likely owing to a read error; the protein displayed comes from the DNA. This CDR3 is CALGILGYTDKLIF. Written as DNA, the CDR3 is TGTGCTCTTGGGATCCTGGGTTACACCGATAAACTCATCTTT. The rearrangement joins TRDV1 to TRDJ1, with D tentatively TRDD3 (5 bases). Germline CDR1 reads TSWWSYY; CDR2 reads QGS. CDR3 size: 14 residues. Deletions cut 5 bases from V and 0 bases from J, with 10 bases between.

In its sample, this clone was seen many times. Given a far larger clone just one base away, this is likely a sequencing read error. The same CDR3 arises from other DNA sequences in this sample as well. The chain uses TRDV1 and TRDJ2; the D call may be TRDD1 or TRDD3 (5 bases each). Because TCRdb records no J gene, it was assigned here through a match of the DNA to germline. Trimming removed 2 bases from V and 4 bases from J, with 29 bases in between. The CDR3 is 21 amino acids. Per the germline V gene, CDR1 is TSWWSYY and CDR2 is QGS. The CDR3 reads CALGEESYHEMGKGETAQLFF. CDR3 sequence (DNA): TGTGCTCTTGGGGAAGAGTCGTACCACGAAATGGGCAAAGGGGAGACAGCACAACTCTTCTTT.

This clone was counted between two and nine times. This DNA's translation and the protein TCRdb lists, from a much larger clone, do not match at residue 20, likely due to a read error; the protein shown is translated from the DNA. V gene TRDV1 combines with J gene TRDJ1; D is perhaps TRDD2 (6 bases). The CDR3 covers 22 residues. The germline V gene has CDR1 TSWWSYY and CDR2 QGS. The CDR3 DNA is TGTGCTCTTGGGGAACTATCCTTCCCCAAATCCCCGTCATGGACGAGCACCGATAAACCCATCTTT. It is translated as CALGELSFPKSPSWTSTDKPIF.

Turning to this clone: For this DNA, TCRdb reports the protein of a much larger clone, which diverges at residue 11, most likely from a read error; the protein presented here is translated directly from the DNA. The chain links TRDV2 to TRDJ1, with 9 bases matching TRDD3. Germline matching of the DNA provided the J gene here, since TCRdb leaves it blank. The CDR3 extends over 19 amino acids. Trimming cost V 0 bases and J 0 bases; bases outside gene matches: 13. The germline CDR1 and CDR2 sequences are GEAIGNYY and EKD. The CDR3 spells CACDTLSTGGHGDTDKLIF. The CDR3 DNA reads as TGTGCCTGTGACACCCTAAGTACTGGGGGACACGGAGACACCGATAAACTCATCTTT.

This clone was seen repeatedly, ten times or more. A much bigger clone sits one base away, suggesting this may be a read error. The chain combines TRDV1 with TRDJ3, with TRDD3 matching over 12 bases. CDR3 length equals 24 residues. CDR1 and CDR2 from the germline V gene are TSWWSYY and QGS. CDR3 DNA: TGTGCTCTTGGGGAAAGGCCCTACCTTCCAACTGGGGGATACTTCCCCTGGTACACCCGACAGATGTTTTTC. Protein product: CALGERPYLPTGGYFPWYTRQMFF.

This clone is a singleton in its sample. V and J are TRDV2 and TRDJ1; 10 bases fit TRDD3. The J gene is not listed in TCRdb, so it was assigned here from a DNA match to germline. J gave up 2 bases and V 3 bases, and 5 bases lay outside the gene matches. Per germline, CDR1 GEAIGNYY and CDR2 EKD. The CDR3 spans 15 residues. This chain's CDR3 is CACDLGGYMTDKLIF. CDR3 bases: TGTGCCTGTGACCTTGGGGGATACATGACCGATAAACTCATCTTT.

In its sample, this clone was seen a few times. The protein that TCRdb holds for this DNA derives from a much larger clone and differs from the translated DNA at residue 19, which likely indicates a read error; the protein shown here is translated from the DNA. The J gene is uncalled and the V gene is TRDV1; the table calls TRDD3, which could not be checked here. Per the germline V gene, CDR1 is TSWWSYY and CDR2 is QGS. The CDR3 spans 21 residues. As DNA, the CDR3 is TGTGCTCTTGGGGAACTTTGCGGCTTCCCCCCTGGGGCAAAACGTCGGAATAAACCCATCTTT. This sequence encodes CALGELCGFPPGAKRRNKPIF.

This clone has just a few counts. TCRdb lists the protein of a much larger clone for this DNA, which differs at residue 15, so this is likely a read error; the protein given here is translated from the DNA itself. Here the CDR3 DNA reads TGTGCCTGTGACACATCGATACTGGGGGACTTAATCCCGCGGTGCACCGATAAACTCATCTTT. It yields the protein CACDTSILGDLIPRCTDKLIF. The chain is built from TRDV2 and TRDJ1; 9 bases agree with TRDD3. TCRdb leaves out the J gene; it was filled in here by matching the DNA to germline. Germline lookup yields CDR1 GEAIGNYY and CDR2 EKD. The CDR3 totals 21 residues. The V segment lost 1 base and the J segment 1 base; nucleotides outside the gene matches: 21.